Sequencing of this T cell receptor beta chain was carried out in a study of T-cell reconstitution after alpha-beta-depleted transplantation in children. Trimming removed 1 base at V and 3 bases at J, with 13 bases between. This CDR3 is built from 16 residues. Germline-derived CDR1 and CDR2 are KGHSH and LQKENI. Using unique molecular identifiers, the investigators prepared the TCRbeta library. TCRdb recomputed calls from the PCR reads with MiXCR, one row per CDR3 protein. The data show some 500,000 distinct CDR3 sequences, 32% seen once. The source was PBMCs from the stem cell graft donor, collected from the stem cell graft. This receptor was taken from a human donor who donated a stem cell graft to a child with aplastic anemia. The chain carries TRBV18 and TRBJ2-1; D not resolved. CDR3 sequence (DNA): TGTGCCAGCTCACCACAGGAGCAGCGCGTCTACAATGAGCAGTTCTTC. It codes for CASSPQEQRVYNEQFF. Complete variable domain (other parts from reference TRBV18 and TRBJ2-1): NAGVMQNPRHLVRRRGQEARLRCSPMKGHSHVYWYRQLPEEGLKFMVYLQKENIIDESGMPKERFSAEFPKEGPSILRIQQVVRGDSAAYFCASSPQEQRVYNEQFFGPGTRLTVL.